This TCR beta chain was captured in a study of blood T cell repertoires in COVID-19. Study-wide background: Both acute and convalescent COVID-19 samples were obtained from the United States, Italy and Spain. The analysed material was cDNA or gDNA that came from T cells, B-cell-depleted T cells, or PBMCs.

The V gene's germline CDR1 is KGHSH and CDR2 LQKENI. The germline V and J ends were trimmed by 1 base and 5 bases, with 12 bases remaining between them. The CDR3 runs 15 residues. In the original workflow: Scientists estimated how many nucleated cells there were by amplifying reference gene primers. Using immunoSEQ multiplex PCR, the repertoire was profiled, and TCRdb retains in-frame clones only, with some absent. That table is the source of V, J and clone size, and D and trimming were worked out from the DNA. The sample shows roughly 100,000 clones, around 90% of them seen only once. The TCR comes from a human donor with active COVID-19. The donor label of this sample is uncertain. The sequenced sample consisted of peripheral blood. The gene calls are TRBV18 and TRBJ2-1; maybe TRBD2 (7 bases). CDR3: CASSPQGGLNNEQFF. CDR3 nucleotide sequence: TGTGCCAGCTCACCACAGGGGGGACTAAACAATGAGCAGTTCTTC.